Listed here are 22 T cell receptor beta chains from one sample, sequenced in a study of cytomegalovirus exposure and HLA in healthy donors. PCR involved 60 Vbeta and 13 Jbeta primers. Clones were sequenced by immunoSEQ multiplex PCR, and TCRdb holds only the in-frame ones, with some missing. The sample records under 200,000 clones, roughly 80% being singletons. Sequenced: PBMCs. These receptors were obtained from a woman aged 18-30 years in good health and CMV-seronegative.

There are a few counts of this clone. The chain joins TRBV7-2 to TRBJ1-4; 10 nucleotides align to TRBD1. Germline CDR1 and CDR2: SGHTA and FQGNSA. CDR3 length: 15 residues. V shed 5 bases and J 5 bases; nucleotides not matched to a gene: 5. CDR3 DNA sequence: TGTGCCAGCAGCCCTGGGACAGGGGTAAATGAAAAACTGTTTTTT. This sequence encodes CASSPGTGVNEKLFF.

The chain joins TRBV5-6 to TRBJ1-5; D uncertain. Trimming removed 0 bases at V and 4 bases at J, with 11 bases between. CDR1 SGHDT and CDR2 YYEEEE come from the germline V gene. This CDR3 region has 15 residues. The DNA of the CDR3 is TGTGCCAGCAGCTTGGGGCAGGTCCTAAATCAGCCCCAGCATTTT. It is translated as CASSLGQVLNQPQHF.

V usage is TRBV7-2 and J usage is TRBJ2-7, with D possibly TRBD2 on 6 matching bases. CDR1 is SGHTA and CDR2 is FQGNSA in the germline V gene. The CDR3 loop spans 15 amino acids. Trimming removed 0 bases from V and 2 bases from J, with 11 bases in between. DNA of the CDR3: TGTGCCAGCAGCTTAGCAGCGGGTGTTACCTACGAGCAGTACGTC. Encoded protein: CASSLAAGVTYEQYV.

V usage is TRBV19 and J usage is TRBJ1-5; TRBD1 might be the D (5 bases). Germline CDR1 LNHDA, CDR2 SQIVND (reference sequence). V lost 5 bases to trimming and J lost 1 base, with 9 bases between them. The CDR3 is made up of 14 amino acids. The CDR3 is CASSPDRSNQPQHF. The CDR3 bases are TGTGCCAGTAGTCCCGACAGAAGCAATCAGCCCCAGCATTTT.

V is TRBV25-1 and J is TRBJ1-1, with D possibly being TRBD1 (6 bases). V was trimmed by 4 bases and J by 7 bases, leaving 16 bases between them. Per germline, CDR1 MGHDK and CDR2 SYGVNS. The CDR3 is made up of 14 amino acids. The CDR3 loop is CASSALNREGEAFF. CDR3 in DNA: TGTGCCAGCAGTGCGCTCAACAGGGAAGGTGAAGCTTTCTTT.

The rearrangement uses TRBV30 and TRBJ2-3, with 10 nucleotides matching TRBD2. The germline V gene has CDR1 GTSNPN and CDR2 SVGIG (reference sequence). This CDR3 is 16 amino acids long. Trimming took 5 bases from V and 2 from J; bases not matched to a gene: 10. CDR3 sequence: CAWGAGTSVFTDTQYF. DNA for the CDR3: TGTGCCTGGGGGGCCGGGACTAGCGTTTTCACAGATACGCAGTATTTT.

The rearrangement uses TRBV9 and TRBJ2-5; TRBD2 is a possible D gene (6 bases). There are 16 residues in the CDR3. Trimming stripped 0 bases from V and 4 bases from J, with 16 bases between. Germline assignment: CDR1 SGDLS and CDR2 YYNGEE. The CDR3, as DNA: TGTGCCAGCAGCGTAGGGGCCCGACGGGGAGGAGAGACCCAGTACTTC. Translation: CASSVGARRGGETQYF.

As concerns this clone: At one of its ends the junction is not consistent with the germline gene, which may arise from a read error. V usage is TRBV9 and J usage is TRBJ1-2, with 9 bases lining up with TRBD1. The germline V gene has CDR1 SGDLS and CDR2 YYNGEE. There are 12 residues in the CDR3. CDR3 loop: CASSATGGPPIF. The CDR3 bases are TGTGCCAGCAGCGCGACAGGGGGTCCTCCAATATTC.

With regard to this clone: At one of its ends the junction is not consistent with the germline gene, which may arise from a read error. V usage is TRBV7-9 and J usage is TRBJ2-2; 7 positions match TRBD1. This CDR3 contains 18 residues. Germline CDR1 reads SEHNR; CDR2 reads FQNEAQ (reference sequence). The CDR3 sequence: CSSSSSSRGQFYTGELFF. The CDR3 nucleotides are TGTTCCAGCAGCTCGTCTTCTAGGGGGCAGTTTTACACCGGGGAGCTGTTTTTT. The full variable domain, with the rest looked up from reference TRBV7-9 and TRBJ2-2, is DTGVSQNPRHKITKRGQNVTFRCDPISEHNRLYWYRQTLGQGPEFLTYFQNEAQLEKSRLLSDRFSAERPKGSFSTLEIQRTEQGDSAMYLCSSSSSSRGQFYTGELFFGEGSRLTVL.

V is TRBV18 and J is TRBJ2-7; TRBD1 matches 11 bases. This CDR3 is 16 amino acids long. Germline CDR1 reads KGHSH; CDR2 reads LQKENI. J was trimmed by 5 bases and V by 6 bases; bases with no gene match: 12. The chain's CDR3 is CASSPITGQGANEQYF. The CDR3, as DNA: TGTGCCAGCTCTCCAATAACAGGACAGGGGGCCAACGAGCAGTACTTC.

This sequence joins TRBV28 and TRBJ1-2; D possibly corresponds to TRBD1 (6 bases). The germline CDR1 and CDR2 sequences are MDHEN and SYDVKM. V lost 7 bases and J 2 bases, leaving 20 bases between the germline ends. This CDR3 has 16 amino acids. The CDR3 protein is CASITSRGGRNYGYTF. The CDR3 nucleotides read TGTGCCAGCATCACCTCCCGGGGGGGGCGAAACTATGGCTACACCTTC.

J is TRBJ1-1 and V is TRBV6-6; D is undetermined. The CDR3 has 14 amino acids. CDR1 MNHNY and CDR2 SVGAGI come from the germline V gene (reference sequence). The germline V and J ends were trimmed by 5 bases and 3 bases, with 13 bases remaining between them. CDR3 protein: CASSTTGRDTEAFF. As DNA, the CDR3 is TGTGCCAGCAGTACGACCGGGCGGGACACTGAAGCTTTCTTT.

This chain links TRBV19 with TRBJ1-5; TRBD1 might be the D (5 bases). This CDR3 has 15 amino acids. The germline gives CDR1 LNHDA, CDR2 SQIVND (reference sequence). V gave up 5 bases and J gave up 7 bases, with 18 bases separating them. CDR3 sequence reads: CASSPASGGEQPQHF. The CDR3 nucleotides read TGTGCCAGTAGTCCTGCTAGTGGGGGGGAACAGCCCCAGCATTTT.

The chain carries TRBV5-1 and TRBJ2-3, with D perhaps matching TRBD1 (5 bases). The germline V and J ends were trimmed by 0 bases and 4 bases, with 9 bases remaining between them. The germline V gene encodes CDR1 SGHRS and CDR2 YFSETQ. This CDR3 spans 14 amino acids. For the CDR3, the DNA is TGCGCCAGCAGCTTGGGCAGGGATCCAGATACGCAGTATTTT. It encodes CASSLGRDPDTQYF. Combining the CDR3 with reference TRBV5-1 and TRBJ2-3 gives the whole variable domain KAGVTQTPRYLIKTRGQQVTLSCSPISGHRSVSWYQQTPGQGLQFLFEYFSETQRNKGNFPGRFSGRQFSNSRSEMNVSTLELGDSALYLCASSLGRDPDTQYFGPGTRLTVL.

A remark on this clone: This sample also contains other DNA sequences that code for the same CDR3. The rearrangement joins TRBV10-3 to TRBJ2-1; tentatively, D is TRBD2 (6 bases). V lost 2 bases to trimming and J lost 5 bases, with 16 bases between them. This CDR3 is built from 16 residues. Germline CDR1 is ENHRY and CDR2 is SYGVKD. CDR3 sequence (DNA): TGTGCCATCAGTGAGCCTGGATTAGCGGCGGACAATGAGCAGTTCTTC. This sequence encodes CAISEPGLAADNEQFF.

The J gene is TRBJ2-2, the V gene TRBV11-3, with 9 bases fitting TRBD2. The ends lost 1 base at V and 7 bases at J; junction bases unmatched: 4. This CDR3 has 15 amino acids. Per the germline V gene, CDR1 is SGHNT and CDR2 is YENEEA. The CDR3 bases are TGTGCCAGCAGCTTAGTTGCTAGCGGGATCGGGGAGCTGTTTTTT. It encodes CASSLVASGIGELFF.

J is TRBJ2-3 and V is TRBV4-3, with 8 positions matching TRBD1. V dropped 8 bases and J dropped 4; count of bases not matched to a gene: 5. In germline, CDR1 is LGHNA, CDR2 YSLEER. This CDR3 spans 13 amino acids. The CDR3 DNA reads as TGCGCCAGCCGACAGGGGCTGGCAGATACGCAGTATTTT. This codes for CASRQGLADTQYF.

This clone showed up just once. J is TRBJ2-2 and V is TRBV29-1; D gene ambiguous. The CDR3 runs 12 residues. Germline lookup yields CDR1 SQVTM and CDR2 ANQGSEA. V was shortened by 7 bases and J by 6 bases, with 12 bases between the two germline ends. In nucleotides, the CDR3 is TGCAGCGCCGGAGAACCCCCCGGGGAGCTGTTTTTT. It specifies CSAGEPPGELFF.

V gene TRBV28 combines with J gene TRBJ2-7, with TRBD2 as a possible D gene (6 bases). The V and J ends lost 9 bases and 5 bases respectively, with 23 bases between them. Germline V gene sequence: CDR1 MDHEN, CDR2 SYDVKM. The CDR3 is 15 amino acids. The DNA of the CDR3 is TGTGCCAGTGCCCTAGCGCGAGAGAAAGATGACGAGCAGTACTTC. Protein: CASALAREKDDEQYF.

The V call is TRBV13, the J call TRBJ2-7; 10 bases are a match to TRBD2. CDR3 size: 15 residues. Unmatched junction bases numbered 5, after V lost 5 bases and J lost 1 base. Germline V lookup: CDR1 PRHDT, CDR2 FYEKMQ (reference sequence). The CDR3 reads CASSPGLAESYEQYV. The CDR3 bases are TGTGCCAGCAGCCCCGGACTAGCGGAATCCTACGAGCAGTACGTC.

This chain joins TRBV2 and TRBJ2-7, with TRBD2 identical over 14 bases. Trimming took 8 bases from V and 6 from J; bases not matched to a gene: 6. This CDR3 spans 14 amino acids. Germline CDR1 is SNHLY and CDR2 is FYNNEI. The CDR3: CASVGLAGGAEQYV. For the CDR3, the DNA is TGTGCCAGCGTAGGACTAGCGGGAGGAGCCGAGCAGTACGTC.

This chain joins TRBV18 and TRBJ1-1; D ambiguous. Germline-derived CDR1 and CDR2 are KGHSH and LQKENI. Trimming removed 5 bases from V and 0 bases from J, with 4 bases in between. There are 12 residues in the CDR3. Here the CDR3 reads CASSAVNTEAFF. The CDR3 nucleotides read TGTGCCAGCTCAGCAGTGAACACTGAAGCTTTCTTT.